Below, 3 T cell receptor beta chains from the same sample are listed, as sequenced in a study of T-cell reconstitution after alpha-beta-depleted transplantation in children. It was with unique molecular identifiers that the TCRbeta library was prepared. MiXCR, run by TCRdb on the PCR reads, gives a single entry per CDR3 protein. The table has about 540,000 distinct CDR3 sequences, around 19% seen once. This specimen consisted of PBMCs from the stem cell graft donor, obtained from the stem cell graft. The receptor source for this set is a human donor who donated a stem cell graft to a child with acute lymphoblastic leukemia.

CDR3 loop: CASSTQGTDTQYF. CDR3 bases: TGCGCCAGCAGTACACAGGGCACAGATACGCAGTATTTT. The chain recombines TRBV5-1 with TRBJ2-3; tentatively, D is TRBD1 (5 bases). V was cut by 5 bases and J by 1 base, with 8 bases left in between. The CDR3 runs to 13 residues. Germline CDR1 reads SGHRS; CDR2 reads YFSETQ. Drawing the rest from reference TRBV5-1 and TRBJ2-3, the complete variable domain is KAGVTQTPRYLIKTRGQQVTLSCSPISGHRSVSWYQQTPGQGLQFLFEYFSETQRNKGNFPGRFSGRQFSNSRSEMNVSTLELGDSALYLCASSTQGTDTQYFGPGTRLTVL.

Only a few counts were recorded for this clonotype. The chain joins TRBV6-5 to TRBJ1-5; TRBD1 might be the D (6 bases). The germline CDR1 and CDR2 sequences are MNHEY and SVGAGI. V gave up 0 bases and J gave up 6 bases, with 9 bases separating them. The CDR3 is 14 amino acids. The DNA for the CDR3 is TGTGCCAGCAGTTACTCCGGGACACTTCAGCCCCAGCATTTT. As protein: CASSYSGTLQPQHF.

The rearrangement links TRBV9 to TRBJ1-1, with a weak D call TRBD1 (5 bases). The CDR3 runs to 12 residues. Trimming took 2 bases from V and 14 from J, leaving 16 bases between them. Germline V gene lookup returns CDR1 SGDLS and CDR2 YYNGEE. Here the CDR3 reads CASSVGDAPIFF. The CDR3 nucleotides read TGTGCCAGCAGCGTCGGGGACGCCCCCATCTTCTTT.